A selection of T cell receptor beta chains follows, all from one sample in a study of blood T cell repertoires in COVID-19. Profiled with immunoSEQ multiplex PCR; TCRdb holds only in-frame clones, not every one. This sample yields 200,000 to 250,000 clones, of which 88% are seen a single time; around 1.6% belongs to the top ten. The sample was peripheral blood. The receptors shown here come from a man aged 65 to 85 with acute or convalescent COVID-19. The CDR3 runs from the conserved cysteine through the conserved F or W. Fields, in order: D gene, clone size, J gene, V gene, CDR3 protein, CDR3 DNA. The D gene is left open where the match is weak. The listing skips clone size in some rows; elsewhere it reads once, few, many or a size class.

TRBD2 - TRBJ2-3 TRBV5-4 CASSVTSGGGDTQYF TGTGCCAGCAGCGTCACTAGCGGGGGTGGAGATACGCAGTATTTT
- - TRBJ2-1 TRBV14 CASSQDRNGEQFF TGTGCCAGCAGCCAAGATAGAAACGGTGAGCAGTTCTTC
TRBD1 - TRBJ1-2 TRBV30 CAWSDPDRGYGYTF TGTGCCTGGAGTGACCCTGACAGGGGCTATGGCTACACCTTC
TRBD1 - TRBJ1-2 TRBV6-1 CASSDSGTGMDGYTF TGTGCCAGCAGTGATTCCGGGACAGGGATGGATGGCTACACCTTC
TRBD2 - TRBJ2-7 TRBV5-6 CASSHGLAGSYEQYF TGTGCCAGCAGCCACGGACTAGCGGGATCTTACGAGCAGTACTTC
TRBD1 once TRBJ1-1 TRBV6-5 CASSSDRGAFF TGTGCCAGCAGTTCCGACAGGGGAGCTTTCTTT
- - TRBJ1-2 TRBV14 CASSPQGGLRTANYGYTF TGTGCCAGCAGCCCTCAGGGAGGACTCCGGACTGCGAACTATGGCTACACCTTC
TRBD2 - TRBJ2-1 TRBV11-2 CASSPPGLAEQFF TGTGCCAGCAGCCCCCCGGGACTAGCCGAGCAGTTCTTC
- - TRBJ2-5 TRBV7-7 CASSAAGTAQETQYF TGTGCCAGCAGCGCGGCCGGGACTGCCCAAGAGACCCAGTACTTC
- - TRBJ2-1 TRBV9 CASSVSGSYNEQFF TGTGCCAGCAGCGTGAGCGGCTCCTACAATGAGCAGTTCTTC
- - TRBJ1-1 TRBV5-4 CASSSGGQNTEAFF TGTGCCAGCAGCTCGGGCGGACAGAACACTGAAGCTTTCTTT
- - TRBJ2-5 TRBV2 CASRAWETQYF TGTGCCAGCAGGGCCTGGGAGACCCAGTACTTC
- - TRBJ1-1 TRBV15 CAASRDRLRGNTEAFF TGTGCCGCATCCCGTGACAGGCTGAGGGGGAATACTGAAGCTTTCTTT
TRBD2 - TRBJ2-1 TRBV19 CASRRAGLAGVDEQFF TGTGCCAGTAGACGAGCCGGACTAGCGGGAGTAGATGAGCAGTTCTTC
- - TRBJ2-3 TRBV5-1 CASSLMWASTDTQYF TGCGCCAGCAGCTTGATGTGGGCTAGCACAGATACGCAGTATTTT
- - TRBJ1-4 TRBV19 CASNNGVINEKLFF TGTGCCAGTAATAACGGAGTAATAAATGAAAAACTGTTTTTT
- - TRBJ1-1 TRBV7-9 CASSETPNTEAFF TGTGCCAGCAGCGAAACACCGAACACTGAAGCTTTCTTT
- - TRBJ1-2 TRBV7-9 CASSPPVVSPGHGYTF TGTGCCAGCAGCCCTCCCGTGGTATCGCCAGGCCATGGCTACACCTTC
- - TRBJ2-7 TRBV20-1 CSAPTRNGQYF TGCAGTGCTCCAACTAGGAACGGGCAGTACTTC
- - TRBJ1-4 TRBV27 CASSLRSRDNEKLFF TGTGCCAGCAGTTTACGGAGCAGGGATAATGAAAAACTGTTTTTT
- - TRBJ2-1 TRBV24-1 CATSDTNSNEQFF TGTGCCACCAGTGATACAAACAGCAATGAGCAGTTCTTC
- - TRBJ1-1 TRBV6-5 CASIWGSGGTEAFF TGTGCCAGCATCTGGGGGAGCGGAGGGACTGAAGCTTTCTTT
TRBD2 - TRBJ2-7 TRBV7-2 CASSLVAGGFEQYF TGTGCCAGCAGCTTAGTCGCGGGAGGGTTCGAGCAGTACTTC
- - TRBJ1-5 TRBV2 CASSRGQPQHF TGTGCCAGCAGTCGGGGTCAGCCCCAGCATTTT
TRBD2 - TRBJ2-7 TRBV2 CASSKGTSYYEQYF TGTGCCAGCAGTAAAGGGACTAGCTACTACGAGCAGTACTTC
TRBD2 - TRBJ2-2 TRBV4-1 CASSQDVAGVPGELFF TGCGCCAGCAGCCAAGATGTGGCGGGAGTCCCCGGGGAGCTGTTTTTT
- - TRBJ2-5 TRBV6-5 CASSYSGRPETQYF TGTGCCAGCAGTTACTCTGGCAGGCCGGAGACCCAGTACTTC
TRBD2 - TRBJ2-3 TRBV7-9 CASTKSGISTDTQYF TGTGCCAGCACCAAAAGCGGGATTAGCACAGATACGCAGTATTTT
- - TRBJ2-7 TRBV10-3 CAISVAYEQYF TGTGCCATCAGTGTAGCCTACGAGCAGTACTTC
- - TRBJ2-2 TRBV12-3/TRBV12-4 CASSGQSGELFF TGTGCCAGCAGCGGACAGTCCGGGGAGCTGTTTTTT
- - TRBJ2-2 TRBV9 CASSVALVTGELFF TGTGCCAGCAGCGTTGCCCTAGTCACCGGGGAGCTGTTTTTT
TRBD2 - TRBJ2-1 TRBV5-1 CASSLVPSGYNEQFF TGCGCCAGCAGCTTGGTGCCTAGCGGGTACAATGAGCAGTTCTTC
- - TRBJ1-6 TRBV19 CASSTGTVNSPLHF TGTGCCAGTAGTACAGGGACTGTTAATTCACCCCTCCACTTT
- - TRBJ2-1 TRBV6-2/TRBV6-3 CASSPRSGGPYNEQFF TGTGCCAGCAGTCCCCGGAGTGGCGGCCCTTACAATGAGCAGTTCTTC
- - TRBJ1-1 TRBV7-2 CASSPQYGLETEAFF TGTGCCAGCAGTCCTCAGTACGGGTTGGAGACTGAAGCTTTCTTT
- - TRBJ1-1 TRBV29-1 CSAGGANTEAFF TGCAGCGCGGGGGGGGCAAATACTGAAGCTTTCTTT
- once TRBJ1-5 TRBV28 CASRKGTGGNQPQHF TGTGCCAGCAGAAAAGGGACGGGGGGAAATCAGCCCCAGCATTTT
TRBD2 few TRBJ2-2 TRBV7-3 CASSLMGSGSSGELFF TGTGCCAGCAGCTTAATGGGTAGCGGGAGTTCCGGGGAGCTGTTTTTT
TRBD2 once TRBJ2-7 TRBV4-2 CASSQDTSGRGQYF TGTGCCAGCAGCCAAGATACTAGCGGGAGAGGGCAGTACTTC
- - TRBJ1-5 TRBV7-2 CASSLEAPGPGNQPQHF TGTGCCAGCAGCTTAGAGGCCCCAGGGCCAGGCAATCAGCCCCAGCATTTT